Listed below are T cell receptor beta chains from one sample, sequenced in a study of vaccination effects on CD4 cells after COVID-19. These TCRs' antigens remain unknown. Sequencing was performed with immunoSEQ multiplex PCR; in TCRdb, only in-frame clones are kept and a portion is missing. The sample consists of 24,000 or so clones, about 77% of them appearing once. Specimen: CD4+ T cells from PBMCs cultured with HCoV-NL63 spike peptides, collected before COVID-19 vaccination. The receptors here all came from a human donor who had a prior SARS-CoV-2 infection. The CDR3 runs from the conserved cysteine through the conserved F or W. Fields, in order: V gene, J gene, clone size, D gene, CDR3 protein, CDR3 DNA. D genes are given only for firm matches. Size tells how often a clone was seen (once, few, many) or the class of an expanded clone, and some rows leave it out.

>TRBV5-8|TRBJ1-2|.|.
CASSPGHRNYGYTF
TGTGCCAGCAGCCCGGGACACCGGAACTATGGCTACACCTTC
>TRBV11-1|TRBJ2-7|.|.
CASSLSSYEQYF
TGTGCCAGCAGCTTGAGCTCCTACGAGCAGTACTTC
>TRBV30|TRBJ2-1|.|TRBD2
CAWSVGLAGGNEQFF
TGTGCCTGGAGTGTCGGGCTAGCGGGCGGCAATGAGCAGTTCTTC
>TRBV7-2|TRBJ2-2|.|.
CASSPRPGNGELFF
TGTGCCAGCAGCCCTCGCCCGGGGAACGGGGAGCTGTTTTTT
>TRBV6-5|TRBJ2-1|.|TRBD2
CASSRKRGGYNEQFF
TGTGCCAGCAGCAGGAAGCGGGGGGGGTACAATGAGCAGTTCTTC
>TRBV3-1/TRBV3-2|TRBJ2-2|.|.
CASSQGVAGELFF
TGTGCCAGCAGCCAAGGAGTGGCCGGGGAGCTGTTTTTT
>TRBV5-1|TRBJ1-1|.|.
CASSSSWATNTEAFF
TGCGCCAGCAGCTCGTCCTGGGCGACCAACACTGAAGCTTTCTTT
>TRBV6-6|TRBJ2-7|.|TRBD2
CASKPTSGVSSYEQYF
TGTGCCAGTAAACCTACTAGCGGGGTAAGCTCCTACGAGCAGTACTTC
>TRBV6-5|TRBJ2-1|.|TRBD2
CASRGTSGFFNEQFF
TGTGCCAGCAGAGGGACTAGCGGGTTTTTCAATGAGCAGTTCTTC
>TRBV2|TRBJ2-7|few|.
CASSLGQEQYF
TGTGCCAGCAGTCTTGGACAGGAGCAGTACTTC
>TRBV30|TRBJ1-1|.|.
CAFGVTEAFF
TGTGCCTTCGGGGTCACTGAAGCTTTCTTT
>TRBV7-2|TRBJ1-4|few|.
CASSPRVLWVRKLFF
TGTGCCAGCAGCCCCCGGGTCCTCTGGGTGCGTAAACTGTTTTTT
>TRBV3-1/TRBV3-2|TRBJ2-5|.|.
CASSQDRGRLMKTQYF
TGTGCCAGCAGCCAAGATCGGGGGAGGCTGATGAAGACCCAGTACTTC
>TRBV2|TRBJ2-4|.|TRBD2
CASSNGTSGGRDIQYF
TGTGCCAGCAGTAACGGGACTAGCGGTGGAAGGGACATTCAGTACTTC
>TRBV5-1|TRBJ2-7|.|TRBD1
CASSLIPDRGYEQYF
TGCGCCAGCAGCTTGATCCCAGACAGGGGGTACGAGCAGTACTTC
>TRBV9|TRBJ2-7|few|TRBD2
CASRRTPTAGDYEQYF
TGTGCCAGCAGACGGACACCCACCGCGGGGGACTACGAGCAGTACTTC
>TRBV5-1|TRBJ1-1|.|.
CASSTGGVTEAFF
TGCGCCAGCAGCACGGGGGGGGTCACTGAAGCTTTCTTT
>TRBV2|TRBJ2-1|.|TRBD2
CASSSSGGALYEQFF
TGTGCCAGCAGTTCTAGCGGGGGGGCCCTATATGAGCAGTTCTTC
>TRBV11-2|TRBJ1-1|.|.
CASSFSVNTEAFF
TGTGCCAGCAGCTTCTCAGTCAACACTGAAGCTTTCTTT
>TRBV7-3|TRBJ2-2|.|.
CASSLLLGGSGELFF
TGTGCCAGCAGCTTATTGTTAGGTGGTTCCGGGGAGCTGTTTTTT
>TRBV5-1|TRBJ1-1|once|TRBD1
CASRTGTGGTEAFF
TGCGCCAGCAGAACCGGGACAGGGGGCACTGAAGCTTTCTTT
>TRBV19|TRBJ1-2|.|TRBD1
CASSVDRVYTF
TGTGCCAGTAGTGTGGACAGGGTCTACACCTTC
>TRBV6-5|TRBJ1-2|.|.
CASSYLGGGYTF
TGTGCCAGCAGTTACCTGGGGGGGGGCTACACCTTC
>TRBV16|TRBJ2-6|.|TRBD1
CASRPRQGSGANVLTF
TGTGCCAGCAGACCCAGACAGGGTTCTGGGGCCAACGTCCTGACTTTC
>TRBV6-5|TRBJ2-7|.|.
CASSYNDRSEQYF
TGTGCCAGCAGTTATAACGACAGAAGCGAGCAGTACTTC